This passage covers 2 T cell receptor beta chains from one sample sequenced in a study of control samples from healthy donors and cancer patients (dated by TCRdb to the early 2020s). Libraries were prepared through the immunoSEQ multiplex PCR assay. TCRdb obtained this table from immuneACCESS and retained in-frame rearrangements with V and J assigned. These tables miss some clones; where compared with another copy, unresolved V genes account for less than half of the shortfall, and the remainder is unexplained. The sample yields some 130,000 clones; about 92% were counted once. Of the sample, about 1.7% falls within the top ten clones. The material sequenced was PBMCs. The receptors were sampled from a man in his fifties with head and neck cancer.

The chain joins TRBV4-2 to TRBJ1-1, with 7 bases that match TRBD1. The CDR3 covers 15 residues. V lost 4 bases to trimming and J lost 2 bases; unmatched junction nucleotides: 7. Germline V lookup: CDR1 LGHNA, CDR2 YNFKEQ. The CDR3 DNA reads TGTGCCAGCAGCCGACAGACAGGGAGAAACACTGAAGCTTTCTTT. Protein product: CASSRQTGRNTEAFF.

This rearrangement joins TRBV24-1 to TRBJ2-2; 11 bases align to TRBD2. V lost 3 bases to trimming and J lost 4 bases; unmatched junction nucleotides: 9. Germline V CDR1 and CDR2: KGHDR, SFDVKD. The CDR3 length is 18 residues. In DNA form, the CDR3 reads TGTGCCACCAGTGATCGTAGCGGGGGGGCCGCGGGCACCGGGGAGCTGTTTTTT. Residues: CATSDRSGGAAGTGELFF.